Shown below are 7 T cell receptor beta chains from a single sample sequenced in a study of control samples from healthy donors and cancer patients. Sequencing used immunoSEQ multiplex PCR; TCRdb keeps in-frame clones, though not all of them. The sample contains about 150,000 clones, approximately 94% of which appear only once. Source material: blood. All receptors derive from a man aged 40-50 years in good health.

The chain joins TRBV7-2 to TRBJ2-7; D tentatively fits TRBD1 or TRBD2 (5 bases each). This CDR3 comprises 13 residues. The germline V and J ends were trimmed by 5 bases and 12 bases, with 20 bases remaining between them. The germline CDR1 and CDR2 sequences are SGHTA and FQGNSA. The CDR3 sequence is CASSPQGLSVPYF. CDR3 nucleotide sequence: TGTGCCAGCAGCCCCCAGGGCCTTAGCGTTCCGTACTTC.

This clone was seen just once. V and J are TRBV9 and TRBJ1-5; D is unresolved. This CDR3 has 17 residues. Deletions cut 0 bases from V and 5 bases from J, with 18 bases between. Germline lookup yields CDR1 SGDLS and CDR2 YYNGEE. The CDR3 nucleotides are TGTGCCAGCAGCGTAGTTTCCCCACAGACCCGTTATCAGCCCCAGCATTTT. Protein: CASSVVSPQTRYQPQHF.

This chain links TRBV27 with TRBJ1-2; possibly TRBD1 for D (5 bases). This CDR3 comprises 13 residues. The germline V gene has CDR1 MNHEY and CDR2 SMNVEV (reference sequence). The ends were cut back, 3 bases at V and 6 bases at J, with 11 bases in the middle. The CDR3 here is CASSFAGSNGYTF. The CDR3 bases are TGTGCCAGCAGTTTTGCAGGGTCTAATGGCTACACCTTC.

This clone is a singleton in its sample. This chain connects TRBV7-8 to TRBJ2-3; possibly TRBD2 for D (6 bases). The V end lost 5 bases, the J end lost 2 bases, and 11 bases lay between the germline ends. CDR3 length: 14 residues. Germline CDR1 SGHVS, CDR2 FQNEAQ. CDR3 region: CASSIGLSTDTQYF. The DNA of the CDR3 is TGTGCCAGCAGCATCGGACTATCCACAGATACGCAGTATTTT.

V is TRBV6-5 and J is TRBJ1-5; tentative D call: TRBD1 (5 bases). Germline CDR1 MNHEY, CDR2 SVGAGI. This CDR3 is built from 15 residues. The V end lost 6 bases, the J end lost 2 bases, and 14 bases lay between the germline ends. CDR3 DNA: TGTGCCAGCAGATCTGGGGCTGGGCGCAATCAGCCCCAGCATTTT. This gives the protein CASRSGAGRNQPQHF.

The CDR3 is CASSHYNPGTGYGYTF. The CDR3 DNA reads as TGTGCCAGCAGCCATTACAACCCCGGGACAGGCTATGGCTACACCTTC. The chain uses TRBV11-2 and TRBJ1-2, with 8 bases that match TRBD1. V gave up 5 bases and J gave up 4 bases; unmatched junction bases: 12. Germline CDR1 reads SGHAT; CDR2 reads FQNNGV. The CDR3 totals 16 residues.

The chain uses TRBV7-2 and TRBJ1-2; no clear D. CDR1 is SGHTA, CDR2 FQGNSA, per germline. V shed 1 base and J shed 2 bases, with 11 bases lying between them. This CDR3 comprises 15 residues. DNA for the CDR3: TGTGCCAGCAGCTTAGAAAGGGCGGGGAACTATGGCTACACCTTC. Translated: CASSLERAGNYGYTF.